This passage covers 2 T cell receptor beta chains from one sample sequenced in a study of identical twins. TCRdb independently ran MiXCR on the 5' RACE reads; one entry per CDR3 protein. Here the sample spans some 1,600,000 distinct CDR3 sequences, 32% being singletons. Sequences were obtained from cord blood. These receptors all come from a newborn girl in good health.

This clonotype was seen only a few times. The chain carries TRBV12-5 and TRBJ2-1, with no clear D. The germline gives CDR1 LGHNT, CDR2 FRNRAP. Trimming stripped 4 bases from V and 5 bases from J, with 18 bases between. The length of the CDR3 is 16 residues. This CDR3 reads CASGSSVARPHNEQFF. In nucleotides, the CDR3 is TGTGCTAGTGGTTCCTCCGTCGCCAGGCCCCACAATGAGCAGTTCTTC.

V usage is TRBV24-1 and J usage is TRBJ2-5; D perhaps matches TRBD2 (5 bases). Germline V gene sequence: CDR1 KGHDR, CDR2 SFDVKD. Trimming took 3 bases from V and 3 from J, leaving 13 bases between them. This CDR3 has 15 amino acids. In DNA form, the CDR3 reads TGTGCCACCAGTGATCCGGTGGGAGCTGAAGAGACCCAGTACTTC. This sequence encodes CATSDPVGAEETQYF.